The source of this T cell receptor beta chain is a study of OX40 agonist ivuxolimab in advanced cancers. Background on the whole study: The costimulatory receptor OX40 (CD134) was targeted by ivuxolimab, a fully human IgG2 agonistic monoclonal antibody. Intravenous ivuxolimab was administered to patients every 2 weeks at six dose levels: 0.01, 0.1, 0.3, 1.5, 3 and 10 mg/kg. Of the 50 to 55 patients in dose escalation, some 20 had hepatocellular carcinoma, about 15 had melanoma, 9 had renal cell carcinoma and 9 had head and neck cancer. In the dose-escalation cohort, 82.7% of patients were male, and the mean age was approximately 60 years, with a range of roughly 20 to 80. Patients were allowed to have had prior anti-PD-1, anti-PD-L1 or anti-CTLA-4 therapy, and approximately 40% of the dose-escalation patients had been treated with checkpoint inhibitors. Partial responses were achieved by three dose-escalation patients, of whom one had hepatocellular carcinoma and two had cutaneous melanoma. Peripheral TCRbeta sequencing aimed to test whether ivuxolimab altered TCR sequence diversity and caused clonal T-cell expansion. The monotherapy dose-escalation portion (N ≈ 56 patients) of the phase I ivuxolimab trial is reported in the paper.

For sequencing of the TCRbeta CDR3 region, genomic DNA was extracted from the sorted cells. TCRbeta CDR3 regions were sequenced using the immunoSEQ Assay. TCRdb's version of the immuneACCESS table is confined to in-frame rearrangements and falls short of the full clone set. An unresolved V gene accounts for under half of the shortfall where checked; the remainder is of unknown origin. This sample gives about 26,000 clones in total; approximately 86% of them show up just once. Together, the top ten hold roughly 29% of the sample. General findings and caveats noted by the study authors: Low levels of normalized T-cell clonal expansion were also seen in some nonresponding patients. On average, CD8+ T cells showed more expanded clones than CD4+ T cells after ivuxolimab. Clonal expansion of both CD4+ and CD8+ blood T cells was observed from baseline to week 6 at doses 0.1 to 3.0 mg/kg. Antigen specificity was not determined for the clonally expanded peripheral T cells. Partial responders in the 0.1-3.0 mg/kg groups had among the lowest normalized peripheral clonal expansion, especially among CD8+ T cells.

This clone was seen only once. Its antigen is currently not known. Nothing much larger sits one base from this clone, and base qualities are not available. Patients with autoimmune disease history or receiving systemic immunosuppression were excluded from the trial. Peripheral blood for TCR sequencing was collected from all dose cohorts at baseline, on cycle 4 day 1, and on cycle 7 day 1. The samples were taken from a phase I, first-in-human, multicenter, open-label dose-escalation trial of ivuxolimab. Adults with locally advanced or metastatic melanoma, renal cell, hepatocellular, or head and neck squamous cell carcinoma were enrolled in the trial. Before TCR sequencing, CD4+ T cells and CD8+ T cells were sorted from peripheral blood as separate populations. Its CDR3 holds 16 amino acids, cysteine through phenylalanine. Of all the DNA, just the CDR3 is kept, 48 bases in frame from base 1. Sequences KGHSH (CDR1) and LQKENI (CDR2) are obtained from the germline V gene. The junction shows trimming of 4 bases on V and 1 base on J, and the gene matches do not reach 9 bases of it.

This receptor was obtained from an adult with an advanced solid tumor such as melanoma, head and neck, liver or kidney cancer. The sequence links TRBV18 to TRBJ2-5; 7 middle bases align to TRBD1. Sequenced here: CD4+ or CD8+ T cells sorted from blood, sampled in a trial of the OX40 agonist ivuxolimab. Read as DNA, the sequence is TGTGCCAGCTCACGGGGCTACAGGGGAAGCCAAGAGACCCAGTACTTC. Translation gives CASSRGYRGSQETQYF.